This paragraph reports one TCR beta chain. Its antigen is not identified. The sample comes from a study of OX40 agonist ivuxolimab in advanced cancers. Study overall: Earlier anti-PD-1, anti-PD-L1 or anti-CTLA-4 therapy was permitted; 40% had received some. Broader study findings: At 0.1 to 3.0 mg/kg, clonal expansion of CD4+ and CD8+ blood T cells had occurred by week 6.

On cycle 4 day 1 and cycle 7 day 1, as well as at baseline, blood was sampled. This CDR3 comprises 13 residues. The V segment lost 9 bases and the J segment 1 base; nucleotides outside the gene matches: 5. In germline, CDR1 is LNHDA, CDR2 SQIVND (reference sequence). Using immunoSEQ multiplex PCR, the repertoire was profiled, and TCRdb retains in-frame clones only, with some absent. The table lists more than 85,000 clones, over 85% of them singletons. The V and J genes are TRBV19 and TRBJ1-1; 7 positions agree with TRBD1. The sequence came from an adult with an advanced solid tumor such as melanoma, head and neck, liver or kidney cancer. Sequencing used CD4+ or CD8+ T cells sorted from blood, obtained in a trial of the OX40 agonist ivuxolimab. CDR3 nucleotide sequence: TGTGCCAGCCGGGAGGGGGCGAACACTGAAGCTTTCTTT. Its translation is CASREGANTEAFF.